Shown below are 24 T cell receptor beta chains from a single sample sequenced in a study of blood T cell repertoires in COVID-19. Clones were read by immunoSEQ multiplex PCR, and TCRdb kept only the in-frame ones, dropping some. The repertoire includes 300,000 to 500,000 clones, roughly 90% of them detected once, and approximately 1% sits in the top ten. Sequenced sample: PBMCs or T cells enriched from blood (not recorded which). These receptors were obtained from a young woman with acute COVID-19.

The genes are TRBV30 and TRBJ1-6, with a tentative D call TRBD1 (6 bases). The CDR3 sequence is 17 residues long. V was clipped by 3 bases and J by 4 bases, with 19 bases between them. The germline gives CDR1 GTSNPN, CDR2 SVGIG (reference sequence). CDR3 nucleotides: TGTGCCTGGAGCCGAGAGAGAGCGGGACAATATAATTCACCCCTCCACTTT. Translated: CAWSRERAGQYNSPLHF.

The gene calls are TRBV7-9 and TRBJ1-4, with TRBD1 matching 7 bases. This CDR3 has 16 residues. The V and J ends lost 5 bases and 3 bases, in that order; junction bases with no gene match: 9. Germline V gene lookup returns CDR1 SEHNR and CDR2 FQNEAQ (reference sequence). The CDR3 coding sequence is TGTGCCAGCAGCGTTACAGGGGTCAGTGCTAATGAAAAACTGTTTTTT. Encoded protein: CASSVTGVSANEKLFF.

The chain combines TRBV4-1 with TRBJ2-1, with 10 positions matching TRBD2. CDR1 and CDR2 from the germline V gene are MGHRA and YSYEKL. After removal of 1 base from V and 0 bases from J, the junction contained 6 bases not matched to a gene. The CDR3 is made up of 18 amino acids. CDR3 residues: CASSQVLAGLSSYNEQFF. The CDR3 region has the DNA TGCGCCAGCAGCCAAGTACTAGCGGGGTTGAGCTCCTACAATGAGCAGTTCTTC.

The DNA of the CDR3 is TGCGCCAGCAGCCCGGAGGGACTAGCGGGAAACATTCAGTACTTC. Translation: CASSPEGLAGNIQYF. The rearrangement links TRBV4-1 to TRBJ2-4; 12 positions agree with TRBD2. Germline V CDR1 and CDR2: MGHRA, YSYEKL. J lost 6 bases, V lost 4 bases, and 4 bases had no gene match. There are 15 residues in the CDR3.

The chain joins TRBV2 to TRBJ2-3; 12 bases are a match to TRBD2. V lost 5 bases to trimming and J lost 0 bases; unmatched junction nucleotides: 3. Per the germline V gene, CDR1 is SNHLY and CDR2 is FYNNEI. This CDR3 is built from 16 residues. CDR3 sequence reads: CASSSSGGASTDTQYF. CDR3 in DNA: TGTGCCAGCAGTTCTAGCGGGGGGGCTAGCACAGATACGCAGTATTTT. Looking up the rest from reference TRBV2 and TRBJ2-3 gives the full variable domain: EPEVTQTPSHQVTQMGQEVILRCVPISNHLYFYWYRQILGQKVEFLVSFYNNEISEKSEIFDDQFSVERPDGSNFTLKIRSTKLEDSAMYFCASSSSGGASTDTQYFGPGTRLTVL.

This chain uses TRBV19 with TRBJ1-2, with 7 bases that match TRBD1. The CDR3 totals 13 residues. In germline, CDR1 is LNHDA, CDR2 SQIVND (reference sequence). The ends lost 6 bases at V and 7 bases at J; junction bases unmatched: 8. The CDR3 spells CASRPTGRGGYTF. CDR3 DNA: TGTGCCAGTAGACCGACAGGGAGAGGTGGCTACACCTTC.

This chain connects TRBV3-1 (or the pseudogene TRBV3-2) to TRBJ2-1, with 10 bases identical to TRBD2. CDR3 length: 14 residues. Germline V gives CDR1 LGHDT, CDR2 YNNKEL (reference sequence). The V gene end was trimmed by 4 bases and the J gene end by 8 bases; junction bases not matched to a gene: 5. The DNA for the CDR3 is TGTGCCAGCAGCCGGAGCGGGGGGGGATATGAGCAGTTCTTC. It encodes CASSRSGGGYEQFF.

V and J are TRBV5-1 and TRBJ1-1; TRBD1 aligns across 10 bases. Germline V gene lookup returns CDR1 SGHRS and CDR2 YFSETQ. This CDR3 is built from 15 residues. Losses at the gene ends were 4 bases for V and 3 bases for J; bases not matched to a gene: 6. CDR3 in amino acids: CASSTRQGAYTEAFF. DNA of the CDR3: TGCGCCAGCAGCACCCGACAGGGGGCTTACACTGAAGCTTTCTTT.

The rearrangement uses TRBV11-2 and TRBJ1-4; tentative D call: TRBD1 (5 bases). Germline CDR1 reads SGHAT; CDR2 reads FQNNGV. CDR3 length: 15 amino acids. V gave up 5 bases and J gave up 11 bases, with 21 bases separating them. CDR3 DNA sequence: TGTGCCAGCAGCCGTGACAGACCATGGGGGGGGAAACTGTTTTTT. It encodes CASSRDRPWGGKLFF.

The chain links TRBV25-1 to TRBJ2-7; tentatively, D is TRBD1 (6 bases). The V end was cut by 9 bases, the J end by 3 bases, with 15 bases between. The CDR3 contains 13 residues. Germline V gene sequence: CDR1 MGHDK, CDR2 SYGVNS. The DNA of the CDR3 is TGTGCCAGGGGGGCCTTACACCACTACGAGCAGTACTTC. Translating it yields CARGALHHYEQYF.

This clone has just a few counts. V gene TRBV7-3 combines with J gene TRBJ1-5; 7 nucleotides line up with TRBD1. V lost 5 bases to trimming and J lost 5 bases; unmatched junction nucleotides: 3. CDR1 SGHTA and CDR2 FQGTGA come from the germline V gene. CDR3 length: 13 amino acids. The CDR3 sequence is CASSQDRHQPQHF. The CDR3 DNA reads TGTGCCAGCAGCCAGGACAGGCATCAGCCCCAGCATTTT.

The chain carries TRBV5-1 and TRBJ2-3, with 8 bases that match TRBD2. The germline V gene encodes CDR1 SGHRS and CDR2 YFSETQ. The CDR3 runs 17 residues. Losses at the gene ends were 4 bases for V and 0 bases for J; bases not matched to a gene: 10. Written as DNA, the CDR3 is TGCGCCAGCAGCCCGGGAGGGACTTCGTTTAGCACAGATACGCAGTATTTT. Translated, it gives CASSPGGTSFSTDTQYF.

The J gene is TRBJ2-1, the V gene TRBV10-3; TRBD1 aligns across 8 bases. From germline, CDR1 is ENHRY and CDR2 SYGVKD. The CDR3 has 13 amino acids. Unmatched junction bases numbered 5, after V lost 8 bases and J lost 5 bases. This chain's CDR3 is CAIGKDRDNEQFF. Written as DNA, the CDR3 is TGTGCCATCGGAAAGGACAGGGACAATGAGCAGTTCTTC.

The J gene is TRBJ2-1, the V gene TRBV7-2; 11 bases align to TRBD1. After removal of 1 base from V and 6 bases from J, the junction contained 2 bases not matched to a gene. CDR1 and CDR2 from the germline V gene are SGHTA and FQGNSA. The CDR3 runs 15 residues. DNA for the CDR3: TGTGCCAGCAGCTTAGGGGGACAGGGGGGCAATGAGCAGTTCTTC. Its protein product is CASSLGGQGGNEQFF.

J is TRBJ1-5 and V is TRBV2; D gene uncertain. V was clipped by 2 bases and J by 1 base, with 6 bases between them. The germline V gene encodes CDR1 SNHLY and CDR2 FYNNEI. The CDR3 runs to 14 residues. CDR3: CASSESQSNQPQHF. CDR3 in DNA: TGTGCCAGCAGTGAATCCCAGAGCAATCAGCCCCAGCATTTT.

In its sample, this clone was seen once. The CDR3 loop reads CASSPGTGRGTEAFF. The CDR3 DNA reads as TGCGCCAGCAGCCCCGGGACAGGGAGGGGAACTGAAGCTTTCTTT. The gene calls are TRBV5-1 and TRBJ1-1; 9 bases are a match to TRBD1. Germline-derived CDR1 and CDR2 are SGHRS and YFSETQ. The V gene end was trimmed by 4 bases and the J gene end by 5 bases; junction bases not matched to a gene: 9. The CDR3 length is 15 residues. The complete variable domain, with remaining parts taken from reference TRBV5-1 and TRBJ1-1, reads KAGVTQTPRYLIKTRGQQVTLSCSPISGHRSVSWYQQTPGQGLQFLFEYFSETQRNKGNFPGRFSGRQFSNSRSEMNVSTLELGDSALYLCASSPGTGRGTEAFFGQGTRLTVV.

This clone was counted a few times. The V call is TRBV10-3, the J call TRBJ2-7; 9 nucleotides align to TRBD2. The length of the CDR3 is 17 residues. The germline CDR1 and CDR2 sequences are ENHRY and SYGVKD. Germline trimming cut 10 bases from V and 2 bases from J; bases unmatched to any gene: 18. The CDR3 sequence: CATSLSGLAGLPYEQYF. In nucleotides, the CDR3 is TGTGCCACCAGCCTATCTGGCCTAGCGGGGCTTCCCTACGAGCAGTACTTC.

The chain couples TRBV5-1 to TRBJ1-2; 8 bases map to TRBD1. The CDR3 is made up of 15 amino acids. With V trimmed by 4 bases and J by 8 bases, 13 bases remained unmatched. Germline V gene data show CDR1 as SGHRS and CDR2 as YFSETQ. This chain's CDR3 is CASSRGQEIDLGYTF. CDR3 bases: TGCGCCAGCAGCCGGGGACAGGAGATCGACCTAGGCTACACCTTC.

In DNA, the CDR3 is TGTGCCAGCAGCTTAAGGGCTAGCGGGGGGACTAGCACAGATACGCAGTATTTT. Its translation is CASSLRASGGTSTDTQYF. This chain joins TRBV7-3 and TRBJ2-3; TRBD2 aligns across 11 bases. The CDR3 has 18 residues. The trim removed 1 base at V and 0 bases at J, leaving 6 bases unmatched. From germline, CDR1 is SGHTA and CDR2 FQGTGA. Full variable domain (missing parts from reference TRBV7-3 and TRBJ2-3): GAGVSQTPSNKVTEKGKYVELRCDPISGHTALYWYRQSLGQGPEFLIYFQGTGAADDSGLPNDRFFAVRPEGSVSTLKIQRTERGDSAVYLCASSLRASGGTSTDTQYFGPGTRLTVL.

This clone has only one observation. The chain is built from TRBV6-5 and TRBJ1-3; TRBD1 agrees at 7 bases. Germline trimming cut 6 bases from V and 0 bases from J; bases unmatched to any gene: 5. There are 15 residues in the CDR3. From germline, CDR1 is MNHEY and CDR2 SVGAGI. CDR3 in DNA: TGTGCCAGCAGGGGGACAGCCTCCTCTGGAAACACCATATATTTT. Protein product: CASRGTASSGNTIYF.

The chain links TRBV6-5 to TRBJ1-2; 8 nucleotides match TRBD1. V lost 5 bases and J lost 7; bases outside the gene matches: 12. The length of the CDR3 is 15 residues. Germline V lookup: CDR1 MNHEY, CDR2 SVGAGI. CDR3 protein: CASSLNDRGVSGYTF. The CDR3 DNA reads as TGTGCCAGCAGTCTCAACGACAGGGGAGTGAGTGGCTACACCTTC.

J is TRBJ1-1 and V is TRBV4-2; D is uncertain. Trimming cost V 1 base and J 3 bases, with 12 bases left between them. CDR3 length equals 15 residues. Per the germline V gene, CDR1 is LGHNA and CDR2 is YNFKEQ. In DNA form, the CDR3 reads TGTGCCAGCAGCCAAGGGAGGGATTGGGACACTGAAGCTTTCTTT. This gives the protein CASSQGRDWDTEAFF.

This clone has only one observation. The gene calls are TRBV19 and TRBJ1-5; D is ambiguous. CDR1 and CDR2 (germline): LNHDA, SQIVND (reference sequence). Trimming took 3 bases from V and 2 from J, leaving 14 bases between them. This CDR3 has 16 amino acids. CDR3 sequence reads: CASSMGSLRGNQPQHF. The CDR3 DNA reads as TGTGCCAGTAGTATGGGGTCTCTGAGGGGCAATCAGCCCCAGCATTTT.

The chain uses TRBV30 and TRBJ1-6, with 7 bases that match TRBD1. V trimming: 3 bases; J trimming: 7 bases; junction bases outside the gene matches: 3. From germline, CDR1 is GTSNPN and CDR2 SVGIG (reference sequence). CDR3 length: 13 residues. The CDR3 coding sequence is TGTGCCTGGAGGGACAGGCAAAATTCACCCCTCCACTTT. Residues: CAWRDRQNSPLHF.